These 18 T cell receptor beta chains were all obtained from the same sample, sequenced in a study of blood T cell repertoires in COVID-19. Generated by immunoSEQ multiplex PCR, the TCRdb table keeps only in-frame clones and is missing some. The sample has about 360,000 clones; around 84% are singletons. The sequencing sample was made of peripheral blood. These receptors originate from a human donor in a cohort sampled during active COVID-19.

The genes are TRBV2 and TRBJ1-5; D is ambiguous. The V and J ends lost 4 bases and 6 bases respectively, with 10 bases between them. This CDR3 has 13 residues. Germline lookup yields CDR1 SNHLY and CDR2 FYNNEI. The CDR3 spells CASSASGGQPQHF. As DNA, the CDR3 is TGTGCCAGCAGTGCTTCCGGCGGTCAGCCCCAGCATTTT.

The chain is built from TRBV4-1 and TRBJ2-2, with 10 bases identical to TRBD2. There are 19 residues in the CDR3. V lost 6 bases and J lost 4; bases outside the gene matches: 17. The germline V gene has CDR1 MGHRA and CDR2 YSYEKL. The CDR3 DNA is TGCGCCAGCAGTCCCCACGGCGTAGGAGCGGGGGGGGGCACCGGGGAGCTGTTTTTT. It encodes CASSPHGVGAGGGTGELFF.

The genes are TRBV28 and TRBJ2-3, with 8 bases lining up with TRBD1. The CDR3 extends over 13 amino acids. Germline CDR1 reads MDHEN; CDR2 reads SYDVKM. V was clipped by 5 bases and J by 9 bases; unmatched bases: 7. The CDR3 here is CASSPRTGKTQYF. As DNA, the CDR3 is TGTGCCAGCAGTCCGCGGACAGGGAAGACGCAGTATTTT. Using reference TRBV28 and TRBJ2-3 for the parts outside the CDR3, the full variable domain is DVKVTQSSRYLVKRTGEKVFLECVQDMDHENMFWYRQDPGLGLRLIYFSYDVKMKEKGDIPEGYSVSREKKERFSLILESASTNQTSMYLCASSPRTGKTQYFGPGTRLTVL.

The gene calls are TRBV19 and TRBJ1-6; 10 bases are shared with TRBD1. The CDR3 consists of 14 residues. The V gene's germline CDR1 is LNHDA and CDR2 SQIVND (reference sequence). V lost 4 bases and J lost 10; bases outside the gene matches: 4. CDR3 sequence: CASSTRTGGSPLHF. The CDR3 nucleotides are TGTGCCAGTAGTACCCGGACAGGGGGGTCACCCCTCCACTTT.

J is TRBJ2-7 and V is TRBV20-1; tentatively, D is TRBD1 (6 bases). This CDR3 is built from 15 residues. Deletions cut 3 bases from V and 4 bases from J, with 19 bases between. Looked up from germline, CDR1 is DFQATT and CDR2 is SNEGSKA (reference sequence). CDR3 protein: CSASRQVGKWYEQYF. CDR3 nucleotides: TGCAGTGCTAGTAGACAGGTGGGGAAATGGTACGAGCAGTACTTC.

The chain couples TRBV3-1 (or the pseudogene TRBV3-2) to TRBJ1-1, with D hard to call. Trimming left V 0 bases short and J 7 bases short, with 12 bases between. Germline assignment: CDR1 LGHDT and CDR2 YNNKEL (reference sequence). The CDR3 covers 14 residues. The DNA for the CDR3 is TGTGCCAGCAGCCAAGATGGGCAGGCGAATGAAGCTTTCTTT. Residues: CASSQDGQANEAFF.

V is TRBV3-1 (or the pseudogene TRBV3-2) and J is TRBJ2-7; D might be TRBD2 (6 bases). Germline values: CDR1 LGHDT, CDR2 YNNKEL (reference sequence). The CDR3 has 14 residues. V was cut by 5 bases and J by 6 bases, with 17 bases left in between. The CDR3: CASSIGGGPSEQYF. DNA of the CDR3: TGTGCCAGCAGCATTGGGGGAGGACCGAGCGAGCAGTACTTC.

This chain links TRBV6-5 with TRBJ2-7; TRBD2 is a possible D gene (6 bases). This CDR3 region has 10 residues. The germline gives CDR1 MNHEY, CDR2 SVGAGI. The germline V and J ends were trimmed by 10 bases and 4 bases, with 8 bases remaining between them. In DNA, the CDR3 is TGTGCCACTGGGAGGTACGAGCAGTACTTC. Translated, it gives CATGRYEQYF.

The chain combines TRBV4-1 with TRBJ2-3; 10 nucleotides match TRBD2. The CDR3 totals 16 residues. The V segment lost 5 bases and the J segment 2 bases; nucleotides outside the gene matches: 7. Germline V gene data show CDR1 as MGHRA and CDR2 as YSYEKL. CDR3 residues: CASSAPLAGITDTQYF. The CDR3, as DNA: TGCGCCAGCAGCGCGCCACTAGCGGGAATCACAGATACGCAGTATTTT.

V usage is TRBV7-8 and J usage is TRBJ2-7, with D hard to call. The CDR3 consists of 13 residues. V lost 5 bases to trimming and J lost 2 bases, with 10 bases between them. CDR1 and CDR2 (germline): SGHVS, FQNEAQ. CDR3 bases: TGTGCCAGCAGCCCCCGGGTTACCTACGAGCAGTACTTC. Amino acids: CASSPRVTYEQYF.

The chain links TRBV7-9 to TRBJ2-1; 8 bases fit TRBD1. The germline V gene encodes CDR1 SEHNR and CDR2 FQNEAQ (reference sequence). The CDR3 has 15 residues. J lost 7 bases, V lost 2 bases, and 7 bases had no gene match. The CDR3 reads CASSLPGQVQNEQFF. CDR3 nucleotide sequence: TGTGCCAGCAGCTTACCGGGACAGGTTCAGAATGAGCAGTTCTTC.

The chain carries TRBV11-2 and TRBJ2-1; TRBD2 matches at 8 bases. The CDR3 extends over 19 amino acids. Per germline, CDR1 SGHAT and CDR2 FQNNGV. With V trimmed by 2 bases and J by 0 bases, 12 bases remained unmatched. The CDR3 nucleotides read TGTGCCAGCAGCTTATGGAGCGGGGGATCATTAAGCTCCTACAATGAGCAGTTCTTC. Protein product: CASSLWSGGSLSSYNEQFF.

The chain links TRBV5-4 to TRBJ1-3, with 7 bases lining up with TRBD1. The CDR3 sequence is 14 residues long. Per the germline V gene, CDR1 is SGHNT and CDR2 is YYREEE (reference sequence). Trimming at V came to 4 bases and at J to 0 bases, leaving 1 base not matched to a gene. The chain's CDR3 is CASSTGVSGNTIYF. CDR3 nucleotides: TGTGCCAGCAGCACAGGGGTCTCTGGAAACACCATATATTTT.

The rearrangement links TRBV2 to TRBJ1-4; 9 positions match TRBD1. The J segment lost 7 bases and the V segment lost 7 bases, leaving 10 bases of the junction unmatched. This CDR3 region has 15 residues. The germline V gene encodes CDR1 SNHLY and CDR2 FYNNEI. The CDR3, as DNA: TGTGCCAGCAAGAGGACAGGGGAAGGGGGTGAAAAACTGTTTTTT. Amino acids: CASKRTGEGGEKLFF.

The genes are TRBV28 and TRBJ2-7, with D maybe TRBD2 (6 bases). The CDR3 has 14 amino acids. The germline gives CDR1 MDHEN, CDR2 SYDVKM. Trimming removed 3 bases from V and 2 bases from J, with 11 bases in between. CDR3 amino acids: CASSFPRRAYEQYF. CDR3 DNA: TGTGCCAGCAGTTTTCCGAGGAGGGCCTACGAGCAGTACTTC.

V usage is TRBV19 and J usage is TRBJ2-6; 9 bases agree with TRBD1. From germline, CDR1 is LNHDA and CDR2 SQIVND (reference sequence). This CDR3 is 16 amino acids long. The V segment lost 10 bases and the J segment 2 bases; nucleotides outside the gene matches: 9. This CDR3 is CATSKDRGAGANVLTF. In DNA form, the CDR3 reads TGTGCCACGTCCAAGGACAGGGGTGCTGGGGCCAACGTCCTGACTTTC.

The V call is TRBV19, the J call TRBJ2-5; 7 bases map to TRBD2. Germline V gene lookup returns CDR1 LNHDA and CDR2 SQIVND (reference sequence). The CDR3 length is 15 residues. J gave up 2 bases and V 4 bases, and 7 bases lay outside the gene matches. CDR3 amino acids: CASSKFVGGQETQYF. CDR3 nucleotides: TGTGCCAGTAGTAAATTTGTGGGGGGGCAAGAGACCCAGTACTTC.

CDR3 protein: CATSPSDSPYEKLFF. The CDR3 coding sequence is TGTGCCACCAGCCCTTCGGACAGTCCATATGAAAAACTGTTTTTT. This chain uses TRBV15 with TRBJ1-4; tentatively, D is TRBD1 (6 bases). Germline CDR1 LNHNV, CDR2 YYDKDF (reference sequence). V was trimmed by 5 bases and J by 6 bases, leaving 16 bases between them. The CDR3 loop spans 15 amino acids.